Listed below are T cell receptor beta chains from one sample, sequenced in a study of cytomegalovirus exposure and HLA in healthy donors. Sequencing used immunoSEQ multiplex PCR; TCRdb keeps in-frame clones, though not all of them. The sample yields 170,000 or so clones, 70% to 80% seen once. Sequenced material: PBMCs. Receptor source: a woman in her twenties or thirties in good health and CMV-seropositive. CDR3s include the opening cysteine and the closing phenylalanine or tryptophan. D genes are given only for firm matches. Size is omitted from some rows. Given values are once, few, many or a class for expanded clones.

cdr3_aa cdr3_nt d_call j_call v_call clone_size
CASRSGRANEQFF TGTGCCAGCAGGAGCGGGAGGGCCAATGAGCAGTTCTTC TRBD2 TRBJ2-1 TRBV28 .
CASSLAGLAGGLETQYF TGTGCCAGCAGCTTAGCAGGACTAGCGGGAGGTTTGGAGACCCAGTACTTC TRBD2 TRBJ2-5 TRBV7-2 .
CASSLVLASGRYNEQFF TGTGCCAGCAGCTTAGTACTGGCTAGCGGTCGCTACAATGAGCAGTTCTTC TRBD2 TRBJ2-1 TRBV7-9 .
CASSLRQGYEQYF TGTGCCAGCAGTTTAAGACAGGGCTACGAGCAGTACTTC TRBD1 TRBJ2-7 TRBV28 .
CASSLGESYEQYF TGTGCCAGCAGTCTCGGGGAGTCCTACGAGCAGTACTTC . TRBJ2-7 TRBV27 .
CASGRPGENTEAFF TGTGCCAGCGGACGACCCGGGGAGAACACTGAAGCTTTCTTT . TRBJ1-1 TRBV6-1 .
CASSLGVGTRSPDTQYF TGTGCCAGCAGCTTAGGCGTTGGGACTAGGTCACCAGATACGCAGTATTTT TRBD2 TRBJ2-3 TRBV11-3 .
CASSSRATDTQYF TGTGCCAGCAGTTCCCGCGCCACAGATACGCAGTATTTT . TRBJ2-3 TRBV28 .
CASSETGTSYGYTF TGTGCCAGCAGTGAAACGGGGACAAGCTATGGCTACACCTTC . TRBJ1-2 TRBV6-1 .
CASSLGGVSGTSSYNEQFF TGTGCCAGCAGCTTAGGCGGCGTTAGCGGGACCAGCTCCTACAATGAGCAGTTCTTC TRBD2 TRBJ2-1 TRBV7-9 .
CASGSRGDLLYNYGYTF TGTGCTAGTGGTTCTCGGGGGGATCTACTTTATAACTATGGCTACACCTTC . TRBJ1-2 TRBV12-5 .
CSVGPAGGPSVSTGELFF TGCAGCGTTGGTCCCGCGGGAGGGCCCTCTGTTAGCACCGGGGAGCTGTTTTTT TRBD2 TRBJ2-2 TRBV29-1 .
CAISDSLYEQYF TGTGCCATCTCGGACAGTCTCTACGAGCAGTACTTC . TRBJ2-7 TRBV28 .
CASSPRGSGEVEQYF TGTGCCAGCAGCCCCCGGGGTAGCGGGGAGGTTGAGCAGTACTTC TRBD2 TRBJ2-7 TRBV9 .
CASSLALWDSEKLFF TGTGCCAGCAGCCTAGCTCTCTGGGATAGTGAAAAACTGTTTTTT . TRBJ1-4 TRBV28 .
CASSLAPDQIPLEQFF TGTGCCAGCAGCCTAGCGCCGGACCAAATCCCGCTTGAGCAGTTCTTC . TRBJ2-1 TRBV7-3 once
CASSLTPSGGEQFF TGTGCCAGCAGCTTAACCCCTAGCGGGGGTGAGCAGTTCTTC TRBD2 TRBJ2-1 TRBV7-6 .
CATGTGVNEQFF TGTGCCACCGGGACAGGGGTCAATGAGCAGTTCTTC TRBD1 TRBJ2-1 TRBV6-6 few
CASSLVQGTGELFF TGTGCCAGCAGCTTGGTACAGGGTACCGGGGAGCTGTTTTTT . TRBJ2-2 TRBV5-4 few
CASSLTGTGGGYTF TGTGCCAGCAGCTTAACGGGGACAGGGGGTGGCTACACCTTC TRBD1 TRBJ1-2 TRBV5-4 .
CASSLRPTSTDTQYF TGTGCCAGCAGCTTGCGACCGACTAGCACAGATACGCAGTATTTT . TRBJ2-3 TRBV5-5 .
CASSESRLGAHLFNSSYNEQFF TGCGCCAGCAGTGAATCCAGACTTGGGGCCCACCTGTTTAACAGCTCCTACAATGAGCAGTTCTTC . TRBJ2-1 TRBV10-2 few
CAWSSKEAFF TGTGCCTGGAGTTCCAAAGAAGCTTTCTTT . TRBJ1-1 TRBV30 .
CASSSTSGRVRYEQYF TGTGCCAGCAGCTCTACTAGCGGGAGGGTAAGGTACGAGCAGTACTTC TRBD2 TRBJ2-7 TRBV7-9 few
CASSLTLRELTDTQYF TGTGCCAGCAGCTTGACTCTGCGGGAGCTCACAGATACGCAGTATTTT TRBD2 TRBJ2-3 TRBV5-5 .
CASSQGGQGNNEQFF TGCGCCAGCAGCCAAGGGGGACAGGGGAACAATGAGCAGTTCTTC TRBD1 TRBJ2-1 TRBV4-3 .
CAWTPPGQGRYF TGTGCCTGGACTCCGCCCGGACAGGGAAGGTATTTT TRBD1 TRBJ2-3 TRBV30 few
CASSGQPGQGVEKLFF TGTGCCAGCAGCGGCCAACCGGGACAGGGGGTTGAAAAACTGTTTTTT TRBD1 TRBJ1-4 TRBV11-2 few
CASSSLAGGSYEQYF TGTGCCAGCAGCTCGCTAGCGGGAGGGTCCTACGAGCAGTACTTC TRBD2 TRBJ2-7 TRBV28 .
CASSQDRSSGQYF TGTGCCAGCAGCCAAGATCGGTCTAGCGGCCAGTATTTT TRBD2 TRBJ2-3 TRBV4-2 .
CASTPPRSGSQSYEQYF TGTGCCAGCACCCCCCCCCGTAGCGGGAGTCAGTCCTACGAGCAGTACTTC TRBD2 TRBJ2-7 TRBV6-4 .
CASSMSDSYNEQFF TGTGCCAGCAGTATGAGCGATTCCTACAATGAGCAGTTCTTC . TRBJ2-1 TRBV2 .
CASSVAVTGVGEQYF TGTGCCAGCAGCGTAGCAGTGACAGGGGTAGGCGAGCAGTACTTC TRBD1 TRBJ2-7 TRBV9 .
CASSSTSGAYNEQFF TGCGCCAGCAGCTCGACTAGCGGGGCCTACAATGAGCAGTTCTTC TRBD2 TRBJ2-1 TRBV5-1 .
CASSLGGTGVTNEKLFF TGTGCCAGCAGCCTAGGGGGGACAGGGGTAACTAATGAAAAACTGTTTTTT TRBD1 TRBJ1-4 TRBV5-4 .
CASSLGGPGTGELFF TGTGCCAGCAGCTTGGGAGGCCCGGGCACCGGGGAGCTGTTTTTT . TRBJ2-2 TRBV5-4 few
CASSLPARVNTEAFF TGTGCCAGCAGTTTACCCGCACGGGTGAACACTGAAGCTTTCTTT . TRBJ1-1 TRBV28 few
CASSVGGHGDEQYF TGTGCCAGCAGCGTAGGGGGCCACGGCGACGAGCAGTACTTC . TRBJ2-7 TRBV9 .
CASSIQGMDTEAFF TGTGCCAGCAGTATACAGGGGATGGACACTGAAGCTTTCTTT TRBD1 TRBJ1-1 TRBV6-1 .
CASSEQTSGAYEQYF TGTGCCAGCAGTGAACAGACTAGCGGAGCCTACGAGCAGTACTTC TRBD2 TRBJ2-7 TRBV6-1 few
CASSVHLAGGTYEQFF TGCGCCAGCAGCGTCCATCTAGCGGGAGGGACCTATGAGCAGTTCTTC TRBD2 TRBJ2-1 TRBV4-3 .
CASSVGQTYEQYF TGTGCCAGCAGCGTCGGACAGACCTACGAGCAGTACTTC . TRBJ2-7 TRBV7-7 .
CASSIGKAQETQYF TGTGCCAGCAGCATCGGGAAAGCACAAGAGACCCAGTACTTC . TRBJ2-5 TRBV5-4 .
CASSLFSLGDNEQFF TGTGCCAGCAGTTTATTTAGCTTAGGGGACAATGAGCAGTTCTTC . TRBJ2-1 TRBV27 .
CASITGGSWGEAFF TGTGCCAGTATTACTGGGGGGAGCTGGGGGGAAGCTTTCTTT . TRBJ1-1 TRBV2 .
CASRGTSYEQYF TGTGCCTCGAGGGGGACATCCTACGAGCAGTACTTC . TRBJ2-7 TRBV19 .
CASSSRTSGRFSTDTQYF TGTGCCAGCAGCTCCCGGACTAGCGGGAGGTTCAGCACAGATACGCAGTATTTT TRBD2 TRBJ2-3 TRBV5-4 .
CASSEVLAGAPLQYF TGTGCCAGCAGTGAAGTCCTAGCGGGAGCCCCCCTGCAGTACTTC TRBD2 TRBJ2-7 TRBV6-1 few
CASTFDLGQGVDEQYF TGTGCCAGCACCTTTGATCTTGGACAGGGAGTCGACGAGCAGTACTTC TRBD1 TRBJ2-7 TRBV5-4 few
CASSLEGGITEAFF TGTGCCAGCAGCTTAGAAGGGGGAATTACTGAAGCTTTCTTT . TRBJ1-1 TRBV11-2 .
CASSSSVGQGKYEQYF TGTGCCAGCAGCTCCTCAGTGGGACAGGGGAAGTACGAGCAGTACTTC TRBD1 TRBJ2-7 TRBV7-2 .
CASSLIRGGGTGELFF TGTGCCAGCAGCTTAATCCGGGGAGGGGGCACCGGGGAGCTGTTTTTT . TRBJ2-2 TRBV11-3 .
CASSLDGGSQVIQYF TGTGCCAGCAGCCTTGACGGCGGGAGTCAGGTCATTCAGTACTTC TRBD2 TRBJ2-4 TRBV7-2 .
CASRYLQSVATEAFF TGTGCCAGCAGGTACCTACAGTCGGTGGCCACTGAAGCTTTCTTT . TRBJ1-1 TRBV28 .
CASSRGLDQPQHF TGTGCCAGCAGCCGCGGACTTGATCAGCCCCAGCATTTT . TRBJ1-5 TRBV11-1 .
CASSQASLAERADTQYF TGTGCCAGCAGCCAAGCTTCCCTAGCGGAGAGGGCAGATACGCAGTATTTT TRBD2 TRBJ2-3 TRBV4-2 few
CASSVGGGTGELFF TGTGCCAGCAGCGTAGGGGGGGGCACCGGGGAGCTGTTTTTT TRBD2 TRBJ2-2 TRBV9 once
CASSPWTTTDTQYF TGCGCCAGCAGCCCGTGGACTACAACAGATACGCAGTATTTT . TRBJ2-3 TRBV5-1 .
CASSEPAGAYEQYF TGCGCCAGCAGTGAGCCAGCGGGGGCGTACGAGCAGTACTTC TRBD2 TRBJ2-7 TRBV10-2 .
CASTPVSKNIQYF TGTGCCAGCACCCCGGTGAGCAAAAACATTCAGTACTTC . TRBJ2-4 TRBV6-1 .